Detailed here is one TCR beta chain. There is no known antigen for this receptor. The record has no base qualities; no much larger clone is one base away. The CDR3 regions of human TCRbeta chains were analyzed by immunosequencing. As for the original processing: Repertoire TCRs were matched against a reference library of SARS-CoV-2-specific TCRs generated with the MIRA antigen-specificity platform. Breadth was defined as the fraction of unique TCRs that were SARS-CoV-2-associated, and depth was defined as the fraction of total T cells that were SARS-CoV-2-associated. Using the MIRA data, every spike-specific TCR was mapped to the spike region that the TCR reacted to and assigned to either a CD4 or a CD8 class. Log10-transformed breadth and depth values were compared by one-way ANOVA with Sidak's multiple comparisons tests. TCRdb obtained this table from immuneACCESS and retained in-frame rearrangements with V and J assigned. These tables miss some clones; where compared with another copy, unresolved V genes account for less than half of the shortfall, and the remainder is unexplained. V, J and clone size are those of that table, while D and trimming were read from the DNA. The sample data list about 120,000 clones, and approximately 85% of these were observed just once. 5% to 7% of the sample goes to the ten largest clones.

CDR1 and CDR2, looked up from the germline V gene, are MNHEY and SVGAGI. V is clipped by 2 bases and J by 8 bases, and the sequence between their germline boundaries is 9 bases long. The CDR3 runs 13 amino acids, cysteine and phenylalanine included. Of all the DNA, just the CDR3 is kept, 39 bases in frame from base 1. The sample is drawn from a study of T cell responses to AZD1222 COVID-19 vaccine (dated by TCRdb to the early 2020s). Describing the broader study: AZD1222 recipients given second doses at about 4 weeks or at about 12 weeks were pooled, since spike-specific TCR depth and breadth were not found to differ between the two schedules. TCR sequencing covered fewer than 250 trial participants: 207 given two doses of AZD1222 and some 25 given two doses of MenACWY control vaccine. Enrollment into the trials was organized by age into subgroups of 18-55, 56-69 and 70-plus years, and those subgroups contained about 150, 27 and 61 TCR-sequenced participants, respectively. What the work shows at the level of the full study, not this receptor alone: Participants were mostly white British, with more females than males. The authors suggested clonal diversity may have been underestimated. The vaccine-associated CD4 TCRs covered the entire spike protein, and the dominant responses fell in regions 160-218 and 743-854. The 56-69-year group was small, and its depth increase did not reach significance, likely because of low power. After two AZD1222 doses, both the breadth and the depth of spike-specific TCRs were significantly higher than at day 0 and than in MenACWY recipients. Because no day 14 peak-response samples were available, the repertoires could be characterized only after the peak T cell response. Epitopes outside the regions mutated in the B.1.351 and B.1.1.7 variants were reportedly recognized by nearly half of the unique spike-specific TCRs. Conclusions about previously exposed vaccinees are limited, since just six or seven AZD1222 recipients were seropositive for SARS-CoV-2 at baseline.

The meaning of the sample's time point label: baseline before first vaccination. Vaccinee samples came from UK trials COV001 and COV002, including a single-blind randomized controlled phase 2/3 trial of AZD1222 (ChAdOx1 nCoV-19) in healthy adults. For TCRbeta chain sequencing, PBMC samples from trial participants were taken at day 0 and at day 28 after the second dose. The rearrangement combines TRBV6-5 with TRBJ1-4, and perhaps TRBD1 as D gene, on 5 matching bases. The TCR originated in an adult in good health. The material was peripheral blood, obtained on day 0 of AZD1222 vaccination. The bases read TGTGCCAGCAGTTACCGGGACGGGGAAAAACTGTTTTTT. Translation gives CASSYRDGEKLFF.